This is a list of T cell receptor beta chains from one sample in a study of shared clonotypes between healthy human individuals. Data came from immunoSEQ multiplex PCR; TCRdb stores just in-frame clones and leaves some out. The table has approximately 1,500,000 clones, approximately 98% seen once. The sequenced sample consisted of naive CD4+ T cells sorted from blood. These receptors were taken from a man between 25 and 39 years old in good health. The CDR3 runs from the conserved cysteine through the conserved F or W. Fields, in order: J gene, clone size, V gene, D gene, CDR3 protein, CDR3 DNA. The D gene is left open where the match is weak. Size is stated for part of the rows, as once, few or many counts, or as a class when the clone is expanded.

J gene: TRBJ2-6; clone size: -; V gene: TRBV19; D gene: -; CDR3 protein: CASRGGNSGANVLTF; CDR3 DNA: TGTGCCAGTAGGGGAGGCAACTCTGGGGCCAACGTCCTGACTTTC
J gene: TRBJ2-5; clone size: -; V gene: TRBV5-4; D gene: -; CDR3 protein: CASSLKGTGEGRETQYF; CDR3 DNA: TGTGCCAGCAGCTTGAAAGGAACGGGAGAGGGCAGGGAGACCCAGTACTTC
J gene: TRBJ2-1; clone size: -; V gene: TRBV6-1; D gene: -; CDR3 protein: CASSRPSSEQFF; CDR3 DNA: TGTGCCAGCAGTCGCCCTTCTAGTGAGCAGTTCTTC
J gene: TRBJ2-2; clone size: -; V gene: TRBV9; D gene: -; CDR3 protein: CASSVASGTNTGELFF; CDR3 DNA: TGTGCCAGCAGCGTAGCAAGCGGTACGAACACCGGGGAGCTGTTTTTT
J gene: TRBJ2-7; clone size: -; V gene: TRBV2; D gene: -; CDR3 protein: CASTSGTRGEQYF; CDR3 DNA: TGTGCCAGCACTTCCGGGACACGGGGTGAGCAGTACTTC
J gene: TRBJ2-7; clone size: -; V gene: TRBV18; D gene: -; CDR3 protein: CASSLAGSRAREQYF; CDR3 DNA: TGTGCCAGCTCACTAGCAGGGAGCAGGGCCAGGGAGCAGTACTTC
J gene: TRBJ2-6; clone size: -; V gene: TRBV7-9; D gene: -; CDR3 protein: CASSLAEGSGANVLTF; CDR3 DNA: TGTGCCAGCAGCTTAGCGGAGGGGTCTGGGGCCAACGTCCTGACTTTC
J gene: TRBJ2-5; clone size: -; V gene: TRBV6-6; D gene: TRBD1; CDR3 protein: CASSQTGMLYETQYF; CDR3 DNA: TGTGCCAGCAGCCAGACAGGGATGTTGTATGAGACCCAGTACTTC
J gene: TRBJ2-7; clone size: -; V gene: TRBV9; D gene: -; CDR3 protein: CASSVNEGYEQYF; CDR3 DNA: TGTGCCAGCAGCGTTAACGAAGGCTACGAGCAGTACTTC
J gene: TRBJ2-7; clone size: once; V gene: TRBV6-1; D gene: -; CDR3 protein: CASSGEPAKIYEQYF; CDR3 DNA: TGTGCCAGCAGTGGGGAGCCGGCAAAGATCTACGAGCAGTACTTC
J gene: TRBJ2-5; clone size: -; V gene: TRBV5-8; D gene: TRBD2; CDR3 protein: CASSLGAGVSETQYF; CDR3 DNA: TGTGCCAGCAGCTTGGGGGCGGGAGTTAGTGAGACCCAGTACTTC
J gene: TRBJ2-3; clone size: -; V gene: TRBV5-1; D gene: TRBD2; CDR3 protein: CASSLSLAGGEDTQYF; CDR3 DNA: TGCGCCAGCAGCTTGTCCCTAGCGGGAGGTGAAGATACGCAGTATTTT
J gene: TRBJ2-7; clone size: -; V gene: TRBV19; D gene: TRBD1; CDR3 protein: CASSAVGGVLHEQYF; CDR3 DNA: TGTGCCAGTAGCGCCGTAGGGGGCGTCCTCCACGAGCAGTACTTC
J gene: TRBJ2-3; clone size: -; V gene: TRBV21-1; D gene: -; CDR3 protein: CASSKERDPRDTQYF; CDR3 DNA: TGTGCCAGCAGCAAAGAGCGGGACCCTAGGGATACGCAGTATTTT
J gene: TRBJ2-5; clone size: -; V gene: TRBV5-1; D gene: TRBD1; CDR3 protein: CASSRDRVTETQYF; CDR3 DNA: TGCGCCAGCAGCCGCGACAGGGTAACGGAGACCCAGTACTTC
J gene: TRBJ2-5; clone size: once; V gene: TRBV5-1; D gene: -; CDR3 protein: CASSGGPQETQYF; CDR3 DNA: TGCGCCAGCAGCGGGGGGCCCCAAGAGACCCAGTACTTC
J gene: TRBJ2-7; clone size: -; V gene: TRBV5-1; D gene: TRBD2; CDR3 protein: CASSLRPAGGLNEQYF; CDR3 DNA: TGCGCCAGCAGCTTGCGTCCAGCGGGAGGGTTAAACGAGCAGTACTTC
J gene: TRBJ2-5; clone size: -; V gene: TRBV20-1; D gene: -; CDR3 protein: CSANEKETQYF; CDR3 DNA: TGCAGTGCTAATGAAAAAGAGACCCAGTACTTC
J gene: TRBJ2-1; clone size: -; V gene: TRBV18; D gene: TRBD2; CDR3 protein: CASSRTGPGGPYNEQFF; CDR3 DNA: TGTGCCAGCTCACGGACTGGTCCGGGAGGGCCTTACAATGAGCAGTTCTTC
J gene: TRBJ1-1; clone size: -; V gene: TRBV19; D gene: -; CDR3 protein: CASSPPRGTAFF; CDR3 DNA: TGTGCCAGTAGCCCCCCCCGAGGGACAGCTTTCTTT
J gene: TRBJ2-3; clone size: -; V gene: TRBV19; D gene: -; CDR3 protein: CASSIRGPTDTQYF; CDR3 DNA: TGTGCCAGTAGTATCCGGGGGCCGACAGATACGCAGTATTTT
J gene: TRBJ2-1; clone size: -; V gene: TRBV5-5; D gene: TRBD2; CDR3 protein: CASSLIGGSGVGEQFF; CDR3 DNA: TGTGCCAGCAGCTTGATCGGCGGGAGCGGGGTTGGTGAGCAGTTCTTC
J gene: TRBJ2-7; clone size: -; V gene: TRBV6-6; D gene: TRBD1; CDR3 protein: CASSYGGRGLEQYF; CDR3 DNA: TGTGCCAGCAGTTACGGCGGCAGGGGGCTCGAGCAGTACTTC
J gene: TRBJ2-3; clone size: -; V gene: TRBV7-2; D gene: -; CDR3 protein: CASSSWTRGTDTQYF; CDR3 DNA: TGTGCCAGCAGCTCCTGGACTCGGGGCACAGATACGCAGTATTTT
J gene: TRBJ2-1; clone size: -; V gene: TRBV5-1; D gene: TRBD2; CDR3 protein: CASSWGLAGGNYNEQFF; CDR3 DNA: TGCGCCAGCAGCTGGGGACTAGCGGGAGGAAACTACAATGAGCAGTTCTTC
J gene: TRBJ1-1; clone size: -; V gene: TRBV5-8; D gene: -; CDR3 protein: CASSRRLLGEAFF; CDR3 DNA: TGTGCCAGCAGTCGAAGATTATTAGGTGAAGCTTTCTTT
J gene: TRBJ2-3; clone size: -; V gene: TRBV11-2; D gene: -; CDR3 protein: CASSLDGAGSTDTQYF; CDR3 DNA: TGTGCCAGCAGCTTAGATGGTGCCGGTAGCACAGATACGCAGTATTTT
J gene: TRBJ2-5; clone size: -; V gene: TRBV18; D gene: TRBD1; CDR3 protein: CASSPETGYQETQYF; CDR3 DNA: TGTGCCAGCTCACCAGAGACAGGGTACCAAGAGACCCAGTACTTC
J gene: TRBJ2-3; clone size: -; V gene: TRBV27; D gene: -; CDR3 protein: CASSLGAGTDTQYF; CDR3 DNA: TGTGCCAGCAGTTTAGGGGCTGGCACAGATACGCAGTATTTT
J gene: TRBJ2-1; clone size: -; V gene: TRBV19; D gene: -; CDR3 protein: CASSIPRAGTHRGHEQFF; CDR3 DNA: TGTGCCAGTAGTATCCCCCGCGCCGGGACTCACAGGGGCCATGAGCAGTTCTTC
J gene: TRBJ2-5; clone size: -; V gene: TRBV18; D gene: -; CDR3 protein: CASSPRQKETQYF; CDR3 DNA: TGTGCCAGCTCACCCCGACAGAAAGAGACCCAGTACTTC
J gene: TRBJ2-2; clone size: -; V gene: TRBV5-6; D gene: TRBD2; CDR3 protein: CASSLLGGTWNTGELFF; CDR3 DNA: TGTGCCAGCAGCTTGCTCGGGGGGACGTGGAACACCGGGGAGCTGTTTTTT
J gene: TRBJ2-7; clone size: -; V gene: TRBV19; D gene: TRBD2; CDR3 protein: CASSYLAGAYEQYF; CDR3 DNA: TGTGCCAGTAGTTACTTAGCGGGAGCCTACGAGCAGTACTTC
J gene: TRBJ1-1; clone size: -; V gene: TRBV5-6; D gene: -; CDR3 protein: CASSTRVVPEAFF; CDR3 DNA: TGTGCCAGCAGCACCAGGGTCGTACCTGAAGCTTTCTTT
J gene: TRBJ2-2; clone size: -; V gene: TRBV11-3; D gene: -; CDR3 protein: CASSLEFVTGELFF; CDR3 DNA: TGTGCCAGCAGCTTAGAATTTGTAACCGGGGAGCTGTTTTTT
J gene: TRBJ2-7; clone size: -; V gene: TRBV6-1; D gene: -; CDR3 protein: CASSASRDTSYEQYF; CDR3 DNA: TGTGCCAGCAGTGCATCCCGGGACACATCCTACGAGCAGTACTTC
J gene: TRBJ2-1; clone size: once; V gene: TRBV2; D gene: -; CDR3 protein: CASSGERGNEQFF; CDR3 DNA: TGTGCCAGCAGTGGTGAGAGAGGGAATGAGCAGTTCTTC
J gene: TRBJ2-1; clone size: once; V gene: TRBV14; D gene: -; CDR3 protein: CASSQVGASRQFF; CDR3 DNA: TGTGCCAGCAGCCAAGTTGGGGCCAGCCGGCAGTTCTTC
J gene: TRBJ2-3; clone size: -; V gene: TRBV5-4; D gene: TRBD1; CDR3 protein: CASSSGTATDTQYF; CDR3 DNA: TGTGCCAGCAGCTCCGGGACAGCCACAGATACGCAGTATTTT
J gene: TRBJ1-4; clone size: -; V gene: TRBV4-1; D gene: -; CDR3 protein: CASSPGRSNEKLFF; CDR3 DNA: TGCGCCAGCAGCCCCGGGAGGAGTAATGAAAAACTGTTTTTT
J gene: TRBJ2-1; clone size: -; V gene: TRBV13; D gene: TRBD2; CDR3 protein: CASSLELAGRSSSYNEQFF; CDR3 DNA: TGTGCCAGCAGCTTAGAACTAGCGGGAAGATCTTCGTCCTACAATGAGCAGTTCTTC
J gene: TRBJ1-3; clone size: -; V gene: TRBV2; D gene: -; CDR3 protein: CASSVEGRNTIYF; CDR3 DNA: TGTGCCAGCAGTGTAGAGGGGAGAAACACCATATATTTT
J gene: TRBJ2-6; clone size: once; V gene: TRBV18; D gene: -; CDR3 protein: CASSPVTTGTPYSGANVLTF; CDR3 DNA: TGTGCCAGCTCACCTGTTACTACCGGGACGCCCTACTCTGGGGCCAACGTCCTGACTTTC
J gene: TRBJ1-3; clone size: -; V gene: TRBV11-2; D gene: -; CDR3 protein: CASSPIGTLKYF; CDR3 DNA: TGTGCCAGCAGCCCTATCGGGACGCTCAAATATTTT
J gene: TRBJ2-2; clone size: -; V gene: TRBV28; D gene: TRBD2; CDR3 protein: CASSVVLGLSTGELFF; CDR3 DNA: TGTGCCAGCAGTGTCGTACTGGGACTATCAACCGGGGAGCTGTTTTTT
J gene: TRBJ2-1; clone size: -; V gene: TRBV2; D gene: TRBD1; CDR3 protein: CASSFTGGNEQFF; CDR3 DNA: TGTGCCAGCAGCTTTACAGGGGGCAATGAGCAGTTCTTC
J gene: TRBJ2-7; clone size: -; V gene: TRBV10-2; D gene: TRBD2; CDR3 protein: CASSTGTSTYEQYF; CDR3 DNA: TGCGCCAGTTCGACCGGGACTAGTACCTACGAGCAGTACTTC
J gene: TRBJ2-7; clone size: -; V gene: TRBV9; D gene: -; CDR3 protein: CASSVAGLAYEQYF; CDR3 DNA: TGTGCCAGCAGCGTAGCGGGCTTGGCCTACGAGCAGTACTTC
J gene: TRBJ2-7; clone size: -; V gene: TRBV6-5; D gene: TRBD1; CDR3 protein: CASSYVGQGYNEQYF; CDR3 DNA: TGTGCCAGCAGTTACGTGGGACAGGGTTACAACGAGCAGTACTTC
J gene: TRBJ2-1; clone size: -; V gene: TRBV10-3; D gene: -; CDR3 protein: CAISESATWGQFF; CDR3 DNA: TGTGCCATCAGTGAGTCGGCGACATGGGGGCAGTTCTTC